This TCR beta chain was identified during a study of T cells in localized non-small cell lung cancer. General study points: In the blood, greater T cell density corresponded to longer overall survival.

The CDR3 has 13 amino acids. From germline, CDR1 is SNHLY and CDR2 FYNNEI. Trimming left V 1 base short and J 5 bases short, with 6 bases between. This table comes from immunoSEQ multiplex PCR, and its TCRdb copy is limited to in-frame clones, with some not included. The sample has 45,000 to 60,000 clones, more than 85% seen once. Concerning this clone: The antigen is unknown.

This clonotype originated in a man aged 40 to 69 with stage II lung adenocarcinoma. The V and J genes are TRBV2 and TRBJ2-1; no definite D call. The sample in question was PBMCs, obtained before any cancer treatment. The CDR3 coding sequence is TGTGCCAGCAGTGAAGAAAGGGACAATGAGCAGTTCTTC. Translated, it gives CASSEERDNEQFF.